This TCR beta chain derives from a study of blood T cells in healthy people across ages. Germline V gene lookup returns CDR1 SGHTS and CDR2 YDEGEE. This CDR3 spans 14 amino acids. The study's findings and limits: Across the age range, TCR beta diversity per million T cells fell in a roughly linear way.

The second PCR ran roughly 7 to 11 cycles with a sample-barcoded 5' primer and J-beta primers. Each cDNA molecule was tagged by a template-switch adaptor with 12 random nucleotides. TCRdb passed the 5' RACE reads through MiXCR, listing each CDR3 protein once. Of hundreds of thousands of distinct CDR3 sequences detected, approximately 48% appear once; the ten largest clones hold around 21%. In its sample, this clonotype was seen once. Antigen specificity is unknown. There were healthy Caucasian individuals from Russia, aged roughly 6 to 95, serving as donors. The specimen was blood. The source of this sequence is a man aged 55 to 70 in good health. J is TRBJ2-4 and V is TRBV5-8, with no clear D. The J call may be incorrect, as the DNA end agrees better with TRBJ2-7. The CDR3 reads CASSLAAKYYEQYF. The CDR3 DNA reads as TGTGCCAGCAGCTTGGCCGCTAAGTACTACGAGCAGTACTTC.